The subject of this entry is one T cell receptor beta chain. The data stem from a study of T cells in Graves' hyperthyroidism and ophthalmopathy. About the study: Peripheral blood was secured at the point of initial diagnosis, before any treatment.

Germline-derived CDR1 and CDR2 are SGHAT and FQNNGV. Trimming took 1 base from V and 5 from J; bases not matched to a gene: 8. CDR3 length equals 15 residues. Under 3 months was the duration of disease in ophthalmopathy patients, who also had a Clinical Activity Score of at least 3 and a NOSPECS grade of at least 4. Clinical symptoms, serum thyroxine and TRAb, thyroid ultrasound and orbital computed tomography together formed the diagnostic basis. Fresh peripheral blood, 7.5 to 10 ml, yielded the PBMCs. RNA transcripts gave rise to amplified TCR beta CDR3 regions. HTBI primers were employed in a first-round RT-PCR of the TCR CDR3. TCRdb fed the multiplex PCR reads into MiXCR, producing one record per CDR3 protein. Of about 380,000 distinct CDR3 sequences in the sample, around 18% are singletons; the top ten hold 40% to 45%.

This clonotype originated in a man in his late teens or twenties with Graves' ophthalmopathy. V is TRBV11-2 and J is TRBJ2-7, with 7 bases matching TRBD1. Sequencing input: blood. As DNA, the CDR3 is TGTGCCAGCAGCTTAGGAGGACAGGAGTACAACGAGCAGTACTTC. It yields the protein CASSLGGQEYNEQYF.